This TCR beta chain was observed in a study of blood T cell repertoires in COVID-19. Study details: The United States, Italy and Spain supplied acute and convalescent COVID-19 samples. PBMCs, B-cell-depleted T cells, or T cells provided the cDNA or gDNA that made up the material.

The CDR3 has 14 amino acids. CDR1 and CDR2 (germline): MNHEY, SVGEGT. Trimming pared 4 bases from V and 6 bases from J, leaving 16 bases between. Per the original data handling: From reference gene primer amplification, estimates of nucleated cell counts were derived. Assay used: immunoSEQ multiplex PCR; TCRdb lists only in-frame clones, some missing. V, J and clone size derive from that table, while D and trimming were established from the DNA sequence. Of around 300,000 clones listed, about 87% are singletons. The sample was PBMCs or T cells enriched from blood (not recorded which). The chain joins TRBV6-2 or TRBV6-3 to TRBJ2-7; D might be TRBD2 (6 bases). This clonotype originated in a woman aged 50 to 65 who had recovered from COVID-19. CDR3 protein: CASSSSGTRGEQYF. The CDR3 bases are TGTGCCAGCAGTTCCTCCGGGACTCGAGGCGAGCAGTACTTC.